The table lists the clone carrying this TCR beta chain with a count of one. Its target is not known. The germline V and J ends were trimmed by 1 base and 5 bases, with 18 bases remaining between them. The length of the CDR3 is 16 residues. Per the germline V gene, CDR1 is LNHDA and CDR2 is SQIVND (reference sequence). TCRdb keeps only in-frame clones here, not all; method: immunoSEQ multiplex PCR. The data contain about 35,000 clones, roughly four fifths of them seen just once; the ten biggest clones take up around 22%. The sample is drawn from a study of OX40 agonist ivuxolimab in advanced cancers. Findings and limits, study-wide: Clones of CD4+ and CD8+ blood T cells grew by week 6 at doses of 0.1 to 3.0 mg/kg.

Sequenced material: CD4+ or CD8+ T cells sorted from blood, taken in a trial of the OX40 agonist ivuxolimab. The clonotype comes from an adult with an advanced solid tumor such as melanoma, head and neck, liver or kidney cancer. The gene calls are TRBV19 and TRBJ2-7; D may match TRBD1 or TRBD2 (5 bases each). The DNA for the CDR3 is TGTGCCAGTAGTATAGCTGTAGGGCAGGGAGTGAACGAGCAGTACTTC. It encodes CASSIAVGQGVNEQYF.